Below, 5 T cell receptor beta chains from the same sample are listed, as sequenced in a study of regulatory T cells in long-lasting Graves disease. With iRepertoire HTBI primers and Arm-PCR of CDR3 regions, TCR beta libraries were built. TCRdb re-derived calls from the multiplex PCR reads in MiXCR, one entry per CDR3 protein. The repertoire consists of around 400,000 distinct CDR3 sequences, with under 25% occurring once and the leading ten covering 13% to 15%. Time point noted: persistent/refractory GD, antithyroid drugs over 5 years with positive TRAb. PBMCs were the source of the RNA used for TCR sequencing. This specimen consisted of peripheral blood mononuclear cells (PBMCs), obtained when the disease was refractory, from a patient treated with antithyroid drugs. These TCRs come from a female donor with Graves disease.

In its sample, this clonotype was seen many times. The rearrangement joins TRBV10-1 to TRBJ2-5; 7 bases align to TRBD2. V was pared by 0 bases and J by 5 bases, with 3 bases of the junction left unmatched. Germline-derived CDR1 and CDR2 are WNHNN and SYGVQD (reference sequence). This CDR3 region has 14 residues. CDR3 coding DNA: TGCGCCAGCAGTGAGTCGGCGGGAGAGGAGACCCAGTACTTC. Protein: CASSESAGEETQYF.

The chain recombines TRBV6-5 with TRBJ1-4; D is unresolved. The V gene lost 0 bases and the J gene lost 6 bases, with 5 bases spanning the gap. The V gene's germline CDR1 is MNHEY and CDR2 SVGAGI. The CDR3 sequence is 13 residues long. CDR3 sequence reads: CASSYSGDEKLFF. Written as DNA, the CDR3 is TGTGCCAGCAGTTACTCAGGAGATGAAAAACTGTTTTTT.

This clonotype has just a few counts. The chain links TRBV5-4 to TRBJ2-6; 8 bases fit TRBD1. The CDR3 totals 17 residues. V dropped 0 bases and J dropped 2; count of bases not matched to a gene: 4. Germline-derived CDR1 and CDR2 are SGHNT and YYREEE (reference sequence). CDR3 coding DNA: TGTGCCAGCAGCTTGGGCCAGGGGGCAACTGGGGCCAACGTCCTGACTTTC. This gives the protein CASSLGQGATGANVLTF. Full variable domain (rest looked up from reference TRBV5-4 and TRBJ2-6): ETGVTQSPTHLIKTRGQQVTLRCSSQSGHNTVSWYQQALGQGPQFIFQYYREEENGRGNFPPRFSGLQFPNYSSELNVNALELDDSALYLCASSLGQGATGANVLTFGAGSRLTVL.

The table lists this clonotype with a few counts. This chain links TRBV2 with TRBJ2-1, with TRBD1 matching over 8 bases. Germline V gene lookup returns CDR1 SNHLY and CDR2 FYNNEI. The J segment lost 7 bases and the V segment lost 8 bases, leaving 10 bases of the junction unmatched. CDR3 length: 14 residues. CDR3 sequence reads: CASYADRAENEQFF. Written as DNA, the CDR3 is TGTGCCAGCTATGCGGACAGGGCAGAAAATGAGCAGTTCTTC.

This clonotype was detected many times. The rearrangement links TRBV2 to TRBJ2-7; no reliable D call. Trimming cost V 5 bases and J 7 bases, with 15 bases left between them. The CDR3 has 13 residues. The germline V gene encodes CDR1 SNHLY and CDR2 FYNNEI. CDR3 residues: CASSLRWSEEQYF. Here the CDR3 DNA reads TGTGCCAGCAGTTTACGGTGGAGTGAGGAGCAGTACTTC.